The 25 T cell receptor beta chains reported below all come from one sample, sequenced in a study of T cells in Graves' hyperthyroidism and ophthalmopathy. The investigators amplified TCR beta CDR3 regions from RNA transcripts. A first-round RT-PCR of the TCR CDR3 used the HTBI primer set. In TCRdb, the multiplex PCR reads were re-called with MiXCR into one record per CDR3 protein. The data show around 600,000 distinct CDR3 sequences, with about 14% seen just once and around 12% held by the top ten. Sequences were obtained from blood. These receptors all stem from a woman aged 50 to 65 with Graves' ophthalmopathy.

This clonotype was counted many times. This sequence joins TRBV28 and TRBJ2-3, with TRBD1 matching over 8 bases. J was trimmed by 0 bases and V by 5 bases; bases with no gene match: 16. Germline CDR1 reads MDHEN; CDR2 reads SYDVKM. The CDR3 contains 19 residues. The CDR3 here is CASSPGPKADRASTDTQYF. The CDR3 nucleotides read TGTGCCAGCAGTCCCGGACCTAAAGCGGACAGGGCTAGCACAGATACGCAGTATTTT.

This clonotype was observed many times. CDR3 nucleotides: TGCAGTGCTAGAGAAGTGGGAAAGGATACGCAGTATTTT. It translates to CSAREVGKDTQYF. The rearrangement uses TRBV20-1 and TRBJ2-3; D gene uncertain. The CDR3 sequence is 13 residues long. Trimming took 0 bases from V and 6 from J, leaving 10 bases between them. Germline lookup yields CDR1 DFQATT and CDR2 SNEGSKA (reference sequence).

This clonotype has a count of ten or more. V gene TRBV30 combines with J gene TRBJ1-4; D not resolved. Germline V gene lookup returns CDR1 GTSNPN and CDR2 SVGIG (reference sequence). CDR3 length: 13 amino acids. Trimming shortened V by 3 bases and J by 2 bases, and 7 bases separated the two germline ends. CDR3 DNA sequence: TGTGCCTGGAGGGCGCGCACTAATGAAAAACTGTTTTTT. Residues: CAWRARTNEKLFF.

The sample holds one count of this clonotype. The chain uses TRBV29-1 and TRBJ2-7, with TRBD2 matching 7 bases. This CDR3 region has 14 residues. From germline, CDR1 is SQVTM and CDR2 ANQGSEA. J lost 6 bases, V lost 4 bases, and 12 bases had no gene match. The CDR3 sequence is CSVGVVAGVREQYF. The CDR3 nucleotides read TGCAGCGTTGGGGTGGTTGCGGGAGTTCGCGAGCAGTACTTC.

The V gene is TRBV12-3 or TRBV12-4, the J gene TRBJ1-5; D is unclear. The V end lost 1 base, the J end lost 2 bases, and 9 bases lay between the germline ends. This CDR3 is built from 15 residues. The CDR3 sequence: CASSLDGIGNQPQHF. CDR3 DNA sequence: TGTGCCAGCAGTTTAGATGGGATCGGCAATCAGCCCCAGCATTTT.

This clonotype is a singleton in its sample. This may arise from a read error, as a much more abundant clone is one base away. This rearrangement joins TRBV29-1 to TRBJ2-1; 10 nucleotides align to TRBD2. This CDR3 spans 14 amino acids. The V gene's germline CDR1 is SQVTM and CDR2 ANQGSEA. CDR3 sequence: CSVVERTSGNEPFF. The CDR3 region has the DNA TGCAGCGTAGTGGAAAGGACTAGCGGCAATGAGCCGTTCTTC.

This clonotype has only a few counts. This rearrangement joins TRBV6-1 to TRBJ1-6; D is uncertain. The ends were cut back, 3 bases at V and 12 bases at J, with 6 bases in the middle. CDR3 length equals 11 residues. Germline CDR1 reads MNHNS; CDR2 reads SASEGT. In DNA form, the CDR3 reads TGTGCCAGCAGTGACGTTCAACCCCTCCACTTT. Protein product: CASSDVQPLHF.

This clonotype has at least ten counts. The chain carries TRBV7-9 and TRBJ1-1; 7 bases are a match to TRBD1. Looked up from germline, CDR1 is SEHNR and CDR2 is FQNEAQ (reference sequence). V lost 2 bases, J lost 5 bases, and 5 bases stayed unmatched. The CDR3 runs 14 residues. The CDR3 loop is CASSLQGGRTEAFF. As DNA, the CDR3 is TGTGCCAGCAGCTTACAGGGGGGTAGGACTGAAGCTTTCTTT.

V usage is TRBV7-9 and J usage is TRBJ1-2; TRBD1 agrees at 7 bases. Germline trimming cut 3 bases from V and 0 bases from J; bases unmatched to any gene: 13. This CDR3 region has 18 residues. Germline CDR1 reads SEHNR; CDR2 reads FQNEAQ (reference sequence). In DNA, the CDR3 is TGTGCCAGCAGCTTCTCCATAGGACAGGTTTATTCTAACTATGGCTACACCTTC. Translation: CASSFSIGQVYSNYGYTF.

This clonotype was found many times. The rearrangement uses TRBV28 and TRBJ2-2, with a possible D match to TRBD1 (5 bases). Germline loops: CDR1 MDHEN, CDR2 SYDVKM. The CDR3 is 14 residues long. The ends were cut back, 7 bases at V and 8 bases at J, with 17 bases in the middle. The DNA for the CDR3 is TGTGCCAGCACTGCCGCAGGGTACGGTGGGGAGCTGTTTTTT. It encodes CASTAAGYGGELFF.

With respect to this clonotype: This may come from a read error, since a much larger clone is one base off. The CDR3 spells CASGMAGTLNEQFF. CDR3 nucleotide sequence: TGTGCCAGCGGCATGGCCGGGACTCTAAATGAGCAGTTCTTC. The chain carries TRBV7-3 and TRBJ2-1; D may be TRBD2 (6 bases). This CDR3 has 14 amino acids. V shed 8 bases and J shed 7 bases, with 18 bases lying between them. Germline V gives CDR1 SGHTA, CDR2 FQGTGA.

This clonotype was seen a handful of times. The chain recombines TRBV7-9 with TRBJ2-4, with D possibly TRBD2 on 6 matching bases. The CDR3 runs to 19 residues. V was pared by 4 bases and J by 3 bases, with 25 bases between. The germline V gene encodes CDR1 SEHNR and CDR2 FQNEAQ (reference sequence). The CDR3 bases are TGTGCCAGCAGCTCCGCCGACCAAACAATAGCGGCGAGCAAAAACATTCAGTACTTC. Amino acid sequence: CASSSADQTIAASKNIQYF. Complete variable domain (other parts from reference TRBV7-9 and TRBJ2-4): DTGVSQNPRHKITKRGQNVTFRCDPISEHNRLYWYRQTLGQGPEFLTYFQNEAQLEKSRLLSDRFSAERPKGSFSTLEIQRTEQGDSAMYLCASSSADQTIAASKNIQYFGAGTRLSVL.

This chain connects TRBV5-1 to TRBJ1-1; the match to TRBD1 covers 8 bases. This CDR3 is built from 15 residues. Per the germline V gene, CDR1 is SGHRS and CDR2 is YFSETQ. J was trimmed by 1 base and V by 4 bases; bases with no gene match: 6. The chain's CDR3 is CASSLIGTGNTEAFF. DNA for the CDR3: TGCGCCAGCAGCCTCATCGGGACAGGGAACACTGAAGCTTTCTTT.

This clonotype has only one observation. J is TRBJ2-2 and V is TRBV6-1, with D maybe TRBD1 (6 bases). V lost 7 bases and J 0 bases, leaving 9 bases between the germline ends. The CDR3 has 14 residues. The germline V gene has CDR1 MNHNS and CDR2 SASEGT. In nucleotides, the CDR3 is TGTGCCAGCATGGACAGAACGAACACCGGGGAGCTGTTTTTT. Protein sequence: CASMDRTNTGELFF.

The sample holds many counts of this clonotype. The rearrangement uses TRBV6-1 and TRBJ1-1; D not certain. Germline V CDR1 and CDR2: MNHNS, SASEGT. CDR3 length equals 17 residues. Trimming took 3 bases from V and 0 from J, leaving 17 bases between them. The CDR3 DNA reads as TGTGCCAGCAGTGAGGGATACTTGCCCCTCATGAACACTGAAGCTTTCTTT. It yields the protein CASSEGYLPLMNTEAFF.

This clonotype was detected only a few times. The chain is built from TRBV28 and TRBJ2-2, with D unresolved. This CDR3 has 14 amino acids. In germline, CDR1 is MDHEN, CDR2 SYDVKM. V lost 11 bases and J 0 bases, leaving 13 bases between the germline ends. CDR3 sequence (DNA): TGTGCCGGAAAGCGAGACTCGAACACCGGGGAGCTGTTTTTT. Translation: CAGKRDSNTGELFF. The entire variable domain, with the rest obtained from reference TRBV28 and TRBJ2-2, is as follows: DVKVTQSSRYLVKRTGEKVFLECVQDMDHENMFWYRQDPGLGLRLIYFSYDVKMKEKGDIPEGYSVSREKKERFSLILESASTNQTSMYLCAGKRDSNTGELFFGEGSRLTVL.

V and J are TRBV28 and TRBJ2-3; D might be TRBD2 (5 bases). Trimming took 2 bases from V and 8 from J, leaving 8 bases between them. Looked up from germline, CDR1 is MDHEN and CDR2 is SYDVKM. The CDR3 runs to 12 residues. The CDR3 protein is CASSLGRSTQYF. CDR3 sequence (DNA): TGTGCCAGCAGTTTAGGGAGAAGTACGCAGTATTTT.

This clonotype was observed at least ten times. The chain is built from TRBV7-2 and TRBJ2-3; TRBD2 is a possible D gene (7 bases). The CDR3 extends over 16 amino acids. Trimming stripped 0 bases from V and 7 bases from J, with 17 bases between. Germline CDR1 and CDR2: SGHTA and FQGNSA. This CDR3 reads CASSLARGLPANTQYF. CDR3 DNA sequence: TGTGCCAGCAGCTTAGCCAGGGGACTACCCGCAAATACGCAGTATTTT.

This clonotype was seen ten or more times. The J gene is TRBJ2-7, the V gene TRBV27, with 10 bases aligning to TRBD2. Germline trimming cut 6 bases from V and 0 bases from J; bases unmatched to any gene: 5. The germline CDR1 and CDR2 sequences are MNHEY and SMNVEV (reference sequence). The CDR3 has 15 residues. The DNA of the CDR3 is TGTGCCAGCAGCCGGACTAGCGGACGCTCCTACGAGCAGTACTTC. Translating it yields CASSRTSGRSYEQYF.

This chain uses TRBV6-1 with TRBJ1-1; 11 nucleotides line up with TRBD1. Germline CDR1 reads MNHNS; CDR2 reads SASEGT. V lost 7 bases, J lost 5 bases, and 9 bases stayed unmatched. The CDR3 runs to 15 residues. This CDR3 is CASTDRGLRDTEAFF. The CDR3 DNA reads as TGTGCCAGCACGGACAGGGGGCTAAGGGATACTGAAGCTTTCTTT.

This clonotype was observed a handful of times. The chain uses TRBV4-1 and TRBJ2-3; TRBD2 matches 7 bases. Germline CDR1 is MGHRA and CDR2 is YSYEKL. This CDR3 has 16 residues. The V and J ends lost 2 bases and 3 bases, in that order; junction bases with no gene match: 8. CDR3 DNA: TGCGCCAGCAGCCAACTAGCGGAGAGGAGGACAGATACGCAGTATTTT. It yields the protein CASSQLAERRTDTQYF.

This clonotype was counted ten times or more. The V and J genes are TRBV6-1 and TRBJ1-1; D is undetermined. V lost 7 bases, J lost 0 bases, and 12 bases lay in between. From germline, CDR1 is MNHNS and CDR2 SASEGT. This CDR3 is built from 14 residues. The CDR3 bases are TGTGCCAGCATTAGAGGGTTCGTGAACACTGAAGCTTTCTTT. It translates to CASIRGFVNTEAFF.

This clonotype was picked up many times. The rearrangement links TRBV6-2 or TRBV6-3 to TRBJ2-7; 14 nucleotides agree with TRBD2. In germline, CDR1 is MNHEY, CDR2 SVGEGT. V dropped 6 bases and J dropped 4; count of bases not matched to a gene: 5. The CDR3 loop spans 15 amino acids. CDR3 residues: CASRLGLAGGYEQYF. CDR3 nucleotide sequence: TGTGCCAGCAGACTAGGACTAGCGGGGGGATACGAGCAGTACTTC.

Ten or more counts support this clonotype. This sequence joins TRBV20-1 and TRBJ2-2, with TRBD2 matching over 11 bases. The junction had 1 base not matched to a gene; V was cut back by 5 bases and J by 2 bases. The CDR3 consists of 14 residues. The germline V gene encodes CDR1 DFQATT and CDR2 SNEGSKA (reference sequence). CDR3 in amino acids: CSAGTSGNTGELFF. The CDR3 bases are TGCAGTGCTGGGACTAGCGGTAACACCGGGGAGCTGTTTTTT.

This clonotype was recorded many times. The J gene is TRBJ1-1, the V gene TRBV7-9; D ambiguous. This CDR3 contains 12 residues. Germline V CDR1 and CDR2: SEHNR, FQNEAQ (reference sequence). V lost 2 bases, J lost 6 bases, and 7 bases lay in between. The CDR3 loop reads CASSLYPAEAFF. CDR3 bases: TGTGCCAGCAGCTTATACCCAGCTGAAGCTTTCTTT.